These 30 T cell receptor beta chains came from one sample sequenced in a study of cytomegalovirus exposure and HLA in healthy donors. The repertoire was sequenced with immunoSEQ multiplex PCR; TCRdb's copy has only in-frame clones and lacks some. Among roughly 220,000 clones listed, 80% to 85% were seen once. Material for sequencing was PBMCs. The receptor source for this set is a woman aged 25 to 39 in good health and CMV-seropositive.

The V call is TRBV20-1, the J call TRBJ2-5; D call uncertain. The CDR3 covers 11 residues. Germline V gene lookup returns CDR1 DFQATT and CDR2 SNEGSKA (reference sequence). The ends were cut back, 3 bases at V and 3 bases at J, with 5 bases in the middle. This CDR3 reads CSARAEETQYF. Here the CDR3 DNA reads TGCAGTGCTAGGGCGGAAGAGACCCAGTACTTC.

The chain recombines TRBV5-1 with TRBJ1-1, with TRBD1 matching over 7 bases. Germline V gene sequence: CDR1 SGHRS, CDR2 YFSETQ. J was trimmed by 11 bases and V by 4 bases; bases with no gene match: 8. CDR3 length equals 12 residues. CDR3 coding DNA: TGCGCCAGCAGCGGGACAGCCCCGGGGGCTTTCTTT. Protein product: CASSGTAPGAFF.

The chain has TRBV6-5 and TRBJ2-7, with 9 bases identical to TRBD1. This CDR3 region has 15 residues. V trimming: 0 bases; J trimming: 6 bases; junction bases outside the gene matches: 6. Germline V CDR1 and CDR2: MNHEY, SVGAGI. CDR3 sequence (DNA): TGTGCCAGCAGTTACTCGCTGGACAGGGGCTCCGAGCAGTACTTC. Protein product: CASSYSLDRGSEQYF.

The rearrangement links TRBV19 to TRBJ2-7; 12 bases line up with TRBD2. V lost 6 bases, J lost 4 bases, and 10 bases stayed unmatched. This CDR3 comprises 16 residues. CDR1 is LNHDA, CDR2 SQIVND, per germline (reference sequence). The CDR3 nucleotides are TGTGCCAGTAGACCCGCCGGGACTAGCGGGTTGTACGAGCAGTACTTC. Encoded protein: CASRPAGTSGLYEQYF.

The table lists this clone with many counts. The chain has TRBV6-1 and TRBJ1-4, with D perhaps TRBD1 (5 bases). The CDR3 is 15 residues long. Trimming took off 1 base at V and 7 bases at J, with 13 bases between the two ends. Germline CDR1 is MNHNS and CDR2 is SASEGT. The CDR3 DNA sequence: TGTGCCAGCAGTGAAGTTGCAGGGACGTCTGAAAAACTGTTTTTT. This sequence encodes CASSEVAGTSEKLFF.

V and J are TRBV5-1 and TRBJ1-2; D perhaps matches TRBD1 (5 bases). CDR1 SGHRS and CDR2 YFSETQ come from the germline V gene. The V gene lost 1 base and the J gene lost 3 bases, with 10 bases spanning the gap. The CDR3 runs to 14 residues. In DNA, the CDR3 is TGCGCCAGCAGCTTGTTCAGGGTCGACTATGGCTACACCTTC. This encodes CASSLFRVDYGYTF.

The rearrangement joins TRBV6-5 to TRBJ2-5; TRBD1 matches at 8 bases. The CDR3 has 14 amino acids. Germline CDR1 reads MNHEY; CDR2 reads SVGAGI. V gave up 6 bases and J gave up 6 bases; unmatched junction bases: 9. CDR3 sequence (DNA): TGTGCCAGCAGCCGAGGACAGGGCGGGCAGACCCAGTACTTC. It is translated as CASSRGQGGQTQYF.

The V gene is TRBV5-1, the J gene TRBJ1-2, with 9 bases identical to TRBD1. The CDR3 is 17 residues long. Germline V gene data show CDR1 as SGHRS and CDR2 as YFSETQ. Trimming at V came to 0 bases and at J to 7 bases, leaving 13 bases not matched to a gene. CDR3 in amino acids: CASSLVAAQGAVFGYTF. For the CDR3, the DNA is TGCGCCAGCAGCTTGGTTGCGGCACAGGGGGCTGTATTTGGCTACACCTTC.

The chain links TRBV15 to TRBJ1-4, with no clear D. Per the germline V gene, CDR1 is LNHNV and CDR2 is YYDKDF (reference sequence). Trimming removed 0 bases at V and 4 bases at J, with 12 bases between. The CDR3 is 16 residues long. The CDR3 protein is CATSREAIRNNEKLFF. The CDR3 nucleotides read TGTGCCACCAGCAGAGAGGCCATACGGAATAATGAAAAACTGTTTTTT.

The chain recombines TRBV28 with TRBJ1-1; TRBD1 is a possible D gene (5 bases). This CDR3 contains 15 residues. Germline CDR1 MDHEN, CDR2 SYDVKM. The V and J ends lost 7 bases and 0 bases respectively, with 15 bases between them. CDR3 in DNA: TGTGCCAGCATTTTCAGACAGCCCATGAACACTGAAGCTTTCTTT. Translating it yields CASIFRQPMNTEAFF.

This chain uses TRBV28 with TRBJ2-1; TRBD2 agrees at 11 bases. Germline V gene sequence: CDR1 MDHEN, CDR2 SYDVKM. This CDR3 comprises 15 residues. Trimming took 8 bases from V and 10 from J; bases not matched to a gene: 13. The CDR3 region is CASHSLRLAGGEQFF. The CDR3 nucleotides read TGTGCCAGCCACTCTCTCAGGCTAGCGGGAGGCGAGCAGTTCTTC.

The chain carries TRBV2 and TRBJ1-3; D is unresolved. The germline gives CDR1 SNHLY, CDR2 FYNNEI. V was cut by 5 bases and J by 4 bases, with 15 bases left in between. This CDR3 is 15 amino acids long. CDR3 DNA sequence: TGTGCCAGCAGTCGGTGGAGTGAACCCGGAAACACCATATATTTT. Its translation: CASSRWSEPGNTIYF.

J is TRBJ1-2 and V is TRBV4-1, with 8 bases that match TRBD1. Germline values: CDR1 MGHRA, CDR2 YSYEKL. This CDR3 has 14 residues. The ends lost 3 bases at V and 8 bases at J; junction bases unmatched: 8. The CDR3 here is CASSHTTGDKGYTF. For the CDR3, the DNA is TGCGCCAGCAGCCACACGACAGGGGATAAAGGCTACACCTTC.

This clone has just a few counts. Other nucleotide sequences from this sample produce the same CDR3. The rearrangement links TRBV30 to TRBJ1-1; D gene uncertain. Between the trimmed V and J ends, which lost 3 bases and 1 base, there was a span of 6 bases. This CDR3 spans 12 amino acids. Per the germline V gene, CDR1 is GTSNPN and CDR2 is SVGIG (reference sequence). The DNA for the CDR3 is TGTGCCTGGAGCCCTAGGAACACTGAAGCTTTCTTT. Translated, it gives CAWSPRNTEAFF.

The V and J genes are TRBV29-1 and TRBJ2-1; 8 positions agree with TRBD1. Germline V gene lookup returns CDR1 SQVTM and CDR2 ANQGSEA. The ends lost 2 bases at V and 9 bases at J; junction bases unmatched: 12. The CDR3 length is 15 residues. The CDR3 DNA follows: TGCAGCGTTGAAATGGACAGGGCTTATCCGGTTGAGCAGTTCTTC. This sequence encodes CSVEMDRAYPVEQFF.

This clone turned up a few times. The rearrangement uses TRBV30 and TRBJ2-3; 8 bases line up with TRBD2. CDR3 length equals 14 residues. The ends lost 5 bases at V and 6 bases at J; junction bases unmatched: 10. Germline V gene sequence: CDR1 GTSNPN, CDR2 SVGIG (reference sequence). In DNA, the CDR3 is TGTGCCTGGGTTAGCGGGATTACCCCGGATACGCAGTATTTT. Amino acid sequence: CAWVSGITPDTQYF.

The rearrangement links TRBV18 to TRBJ2-7; possible D gene TRBD1, 5 bases. Trimming shortened V by 4 bases and J by 2 bases, and 12 bases separated the two germline ends. This CDR3 has 14 amino acids. Per the germline V gene, CDR1 is KGHSH and CDR2 is LQKENI. CDR3 in DNA: TGTGCCAGCTCACTACAACAGGAGACCTACGAGCAGTACTTC. It encodes CASSLQQETYEQYF.

The chain carries TRBV6-5 and TRBJ1-3, with D tentatively TRBD1 (5 bases). Germline CDR1 is MNHEY and CDR2 is SVGAGI. CDR3 length equals 15 residues. The ends were cut back, 4 bases at V and 3 bases at J, with 13 bases in the middle. The CDR3 DNA reads as TGTGCCAGCAGTTCAAGGGGTGCTAGTGGAAACACCATATATTTT. As protein: CASSSRGASGNTIYF.

This clone was detected a few times. The CDR3 is CASSYTTMADGYTF. As DNA, the CDR3 is TGTGCCAGCAGTTACACAACGATGGCTGACGGCTACACCTTC. V gene TRBV6-6 combines with J gene TRBJ1-2; D call uncertain. This CDR3 comprises 14 residues. The ends were cut back, 2 bases at V and 8 bases at J, with 15 bases in the middle. Germline V CDR1 and CDR2: MNHNY, SVGAGI (reference sequence).

This CDR3 reads CAWVGPRSGRGDTQYF. The CDR3 nucleotides read TGTGCCTGGGTTGGCCCGCGATCCGGGAGGGGAGATACGCAGTATTTT. The chain combines TRBV30 with TRBJ2-3, with 8 positions matching TRBD2. With V trimmed by 5 bases and J by 5 bases, 15 bases remained unmatched. Per the germline V gene, CDR1 is GTSNPN and CDR2 is SVGIG (reference sequence). The CDR3 contains 16 residues.

The chain couples TRBV6-1 to TRBJ1-1; perhaps TRBD1 as D (6 bases). The CDR3 extends over 11 amino acids. Germline loops: CDR1 MNHNS, CDR2 SASEGT. Trimming removed 2 bases from V and 11 bases from J, with 9 bases in between. CDR3 sequence (DNA): TGTGCCAGCAGTGAACGCCAGGGGGCTTTCTTT. Translation: CASSERQGAFF.

In regard to this clone: The junction departs from germline at one end; a sequencing error may be responsible. J is TRBJ2-1 and V is TRBV10-3, with 10 nucleotides matching TRBD2. There are 15 residues in the CDR3. Germline V gene data show CDR1 as ENHRY and CDR2 as SYGVKD. CDR3 DNA sequence: TGTCCCATGCCCAGCGGGAGGGCCGTAGCAAATGAGCAGTTCTTC. Translated: CPMPSGRAVANEQFF.

J is TRBJ2-1 and V is TRBV6-1, with no clear D. Trimming removed 1 base from V and 6 bases from J, with 1 base in between. The germline V gene encodes CDR1 MNHNS and CDR2 SASEGT. The CDR3 runs to 11 residues. Here the CDR3 reads CASSEGNEQFF. The DNA of the CDR3 is TGTGCCAGCAGTGAAGGCAATGAGCAGTTCTTC.

This chain connects TRBV7-2 to TRBJ2-7, with 9 bases aligning to TRBD1. The V segment lost 3 bases and the J segment 4 bases; nucleotides outside the gene matches: 10. CDR1 is SGHTA and CDR2 is FQGNSA in the germline V gene. The CDR3 loop spans 16 amino acids. In nucleotides, the CDR3 is TGTGCCAGCAGCTTTATAACACAGGGGGCAAGGTACGAGCAGTACTTC. Its translation is CASSFITQGARYEQYF.

J is TRBJ2-1 and V is TRBV2, with D unresolved. Trimming shortened V by 5 bases and J by 3 bases, and 5 bases separated the two germline ends. The CDR3 runs 12 residues. The germline gives CDR1 SNHLY, CDR2 FYNNEI. The chain's CDR3 is CASSPDYNEQFF. DNA for the CDR3: TGTGCCAGCAGTCCAGACTACAATGAGCAGTTCTTC.

V usage is TRBV5-6 and J usage is TRBJ1-3; 9 positions match TRBD1. Germline assignment: CDR1 SGHDT and CDR2 YYEEEE. After removal of 2 bases from V and 4 bases from J, the junction contained 4 bases not matched to a gene. The CDR3 sequence is 15 residues long. The CDR3 DNA reads as TGTGCCAGCAGCTTATACGGGACAGGGGGAAACACCATATATTTT. The encoded protein is CASSLYGTGGNTIYF. Complete variable domain (other parts from reference TRBV5-6 and TRBJ1-3): DAGVTQSPTHLIKTRGQQVTLRCSPKSGHDTVSWYQQALGQGPQFIFQYYEEEERQRGNFPDRFSGHQFPNYSSELNVNALLLGDSALYLCASSLYGTGGNTIYFGEGSWLTVV.

The chain uses TRBV9 and TRBJ2-1, with D perhaps TRBD2 (6 bases). The germline V gene has CDR1 SGDLS and CDR2 YYNGEE. The CDR3 contains 13 residues. The germline V and J ends were trimmed by 4 bases and 3 bases, with 8 bases remaining between them. The CDR3 here is CASSRGLYNEQFF. The CDR3, as DNA: TGTGCCAGCAGCAGGGGACTCTACAATGAGCAGTTCTTC.

Comments on this clone: The same CDR3 arises from other DNA sequences in this sample as well. The chain joins TRBV30 to TRBJ2-1; possible D gene TRBD1, 6 bases. Germline V lookup: CDR1 GTSNPN, CDR2 SVGIG (reference sequence). Trimming removed 0 bases at V and 6 bases at J, with 6 bases between. This CDR3 region has 12 residues. CDR3 in amino acids: CAWSVQGNEQFF. The CDR3 bases are TGTGCCTGGAGTGTACAGGGCAATGAGCAGTTCTTC. The whole variable domain, filled in from reference TRBV30 and TRBJ2-1, reads SQTIHQWPATLVQPVGSPLSLECTVEGTSNPNLYWYRQAAGRGLQLLFYSVGIGQISSEVPQNLSASRPQDRQFILSSKKLLLSDSGFYLCAWSVQGNEQFFGPGTRLTVL.

This sequence joins TRBV5-1 and TRBJ2-7; 8 nucleotides line up with TRBD1. Germline trimming cut 0 bases from V and 3 bases from J; bases unmatched to any gene: 5. CDR3 size: 15 residues. Germline V gene sequence: CDR1 SGHRS, CDR2 YFSETQ. CDR3 sequence reads: CASSLGGTGYYEQYF. In DNA, the CDR3 is TGCGCCAGCAGCTTGGGTGGGACAGGTTACTACGAGCAGTACTTC.

In this sample, this clone turned up a few times. The J gene is TRBJ2-2, the V gene TRBV6-5; D gene unclear. Trimming took off 0 bases at V and 7 bases at J, with 9 bases between the two ends. Germline assignment: CDR1 MNHEY and CDR2 SVGAGI. The length of the CDR3 is 14 residues. The CDR3 DNA is TGTGCCAGCAGTTACTCAACCGAAGTCGGGGAGCTGTTTTTT. It is translated as CASSYSTEVGELFF.